This TCR beta chain was retrieved from a study of CD8 T cells in ankylosing spondylitis. TCRdb passed the 5' RACE reads through MiXCR, listing each CDR3 protein once. The data contain over 600,000 distinct CDR3 sequences, 15% to 20% of them singletons. This clonotype occurred many times. What it binds is not known. Whole-study results and caveats: Reportedly, significant enrichment of disease-linked clones occurred in matched ankylosing spondylitis synovial fluid. Blood from ankylosing spondylitis patients appeared to carry a characteristic roughly eight-variant TCR beta motif. Disease-linked clones had a CD8+ phenotype and relatively low frequency in peripheral blood.

This clonotype originated in a male donor with ankylosing spondylitis. Input material: blood, either unsorted or a sorted T cell fraction (not recorded which).

The CDR3 region is CASGSAQGSYEQYF. The CDR3 coding sequence is TGCGCCAGCGGAAGCGCGCAGGGGTCCTACGAGCAGTACTTC. The chain links TRBV5-1 to TRBJ2-7; weak D call: TRBD1 (6 bases). CDR1 and CDR2 from the germline V gene are SGHRS and YFSETQ. The CDR3 is 14 residues long. V lost 7 bases to trimming and J lost 1 base, with 15 bases between them.